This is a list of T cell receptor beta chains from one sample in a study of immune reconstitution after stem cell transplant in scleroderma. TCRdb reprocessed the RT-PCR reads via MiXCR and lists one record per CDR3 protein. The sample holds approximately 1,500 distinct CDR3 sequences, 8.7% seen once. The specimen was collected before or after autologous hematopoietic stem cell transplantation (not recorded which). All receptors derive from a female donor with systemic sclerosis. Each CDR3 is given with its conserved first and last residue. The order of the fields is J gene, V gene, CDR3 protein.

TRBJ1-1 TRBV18 CASSLSGQVNTEAFF
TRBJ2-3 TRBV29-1 CSVDQRATDTQYF
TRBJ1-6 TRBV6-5 CASSYSSLDNSPLHF
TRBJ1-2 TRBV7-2 CASEAGADYGYTF
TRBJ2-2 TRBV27 CTSSLLASGSPGELFF
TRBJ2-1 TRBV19 CASSFLGLEQFF
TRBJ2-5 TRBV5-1 CASSSTGRVEEETQYF
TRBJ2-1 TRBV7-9 CASSAQGPPGDNEQFF
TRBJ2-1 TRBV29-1 CSVEGPGLRNNEQFF
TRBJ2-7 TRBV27 CASSLLAGASEQYF
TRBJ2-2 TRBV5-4 CASSLEQGRTGELFF
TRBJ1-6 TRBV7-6 CASSLDRPGLDSPLHF
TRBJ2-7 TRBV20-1 CSAFSFYEQYF
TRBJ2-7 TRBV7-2 CASSSAGQSHEQYF
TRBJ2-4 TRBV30 CAWSISDIAKNIQYF
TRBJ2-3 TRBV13 CASSLRASGGADTQYF
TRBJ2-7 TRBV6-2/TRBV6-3 CASTGRLAGGTYEQYF
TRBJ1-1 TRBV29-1 CSARELNTEAFF
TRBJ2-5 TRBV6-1 CASREFEEGSTQYF
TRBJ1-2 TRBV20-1 CSATQGKGVYGYTF
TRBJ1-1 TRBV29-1 CSVEENWYAFF
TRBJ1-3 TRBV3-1 CASSQVVGTGNTIYF
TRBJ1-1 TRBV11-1 CASSLETGSTEAFF
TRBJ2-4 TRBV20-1 CSARDENGLAKNIQYF
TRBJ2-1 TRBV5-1 CASSLSGLAGGDSYNEQFF
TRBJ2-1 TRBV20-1 CSARLFEQFF
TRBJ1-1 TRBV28 CASIPDGMNTEAFF
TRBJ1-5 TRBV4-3 CASSRRVNQPQHF
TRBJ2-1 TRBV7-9 CASSLTQNEQFF
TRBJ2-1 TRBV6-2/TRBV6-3 CASSYNTGIVPLEQFF
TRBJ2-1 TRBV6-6 CASGPPYNEQFF
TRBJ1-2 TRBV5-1 CASSSYRTGQDGYTF
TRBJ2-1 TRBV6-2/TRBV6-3 CASSRTGSAEQFF
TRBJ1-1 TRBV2 CARPTSNTEAFF
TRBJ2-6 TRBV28 CASSLIGISGANVLTF
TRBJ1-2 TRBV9 CASSVVGGGYTF
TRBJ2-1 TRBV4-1 CASSQAVRGPNYNEQFF
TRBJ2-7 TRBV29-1 CSVVPGTGSSYEQYF
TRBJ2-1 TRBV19 CASSILRTSGSSSYNEQFF
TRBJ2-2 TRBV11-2 CASSLRAGGAGTGELFF
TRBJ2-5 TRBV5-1 CASSEQETQYF
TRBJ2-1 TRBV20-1 CSARDRTSGRTNEQFF
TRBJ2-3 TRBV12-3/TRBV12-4 CASSSSLRLDTQYF
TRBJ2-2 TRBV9 CASSVGTSGNSGELFF
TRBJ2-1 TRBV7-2 CASSLDPREARYNEQFF
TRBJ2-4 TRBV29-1 CSSVTTKNIQYF
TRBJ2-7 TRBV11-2 CASSLDGTATYEQYF
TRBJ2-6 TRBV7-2 CASSALLRGPNVLTF
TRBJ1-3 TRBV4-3 CASSPQGSSSSGNTIYF
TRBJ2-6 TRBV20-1 CTIRGGISGANVLTF
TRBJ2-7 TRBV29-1 CSARVRQGAYEQYF
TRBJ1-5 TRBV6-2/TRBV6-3 CASSRDRVDGQPQHF
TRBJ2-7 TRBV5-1 CASSSDRGLIEQYF
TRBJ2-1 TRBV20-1 CSARDRGFSYNEQFF
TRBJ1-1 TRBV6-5 CASSQRQGGGPEAFF
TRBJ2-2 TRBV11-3 CASSLDQDTNTGELFF
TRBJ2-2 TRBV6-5 CASSYSYAGGPRNTGELFF
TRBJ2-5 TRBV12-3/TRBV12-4 CASSFSGEGETQYF
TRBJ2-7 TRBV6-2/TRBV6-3 CASSPSPGTSYEQYF